This T cell receptor beta chain originates from a study of blood T cell repertoires in COVID-19. Study as a whole: There were acute and convalescent COVID-19 samples, and they came from the United States, Italy and Spain. PBMCs, B-cell-depleted T cells, or T cells provided the cDNA or gDNA that made up the material.

There are 15 residues in the CDR3. CDR1 is SEHNR and CDR2 is FQNEAQ in the germline V gene (reference sequence). With 3 bases removed from V and 1 base from J, the gap between germline ends came to 12 bases. As handled by the study authors: By means of reference gene primer amplification, nucleated cell counts were estimated. Sequencing was performed with immunoSEQ multiplex PCR; in TCRdb, only in-frame clones are kept and a portion is missing. V, J and clone size were drawn from that table, and D and trimming were deduced from the DNA. Of 150,000 or so clones listed, 85% to 90% are singletons. The clonotype comes from a man over 45 with active or convalescent COVID-19. The V and J genes are TRBV7-9 and TRBJ1-2; possible D gene TRBD1, 5 bases. The sample was peripheral blood. As DNA, the CDR3 is TGTGCCAGCAGCTTGAACCCCGGGGGTAACTATGGCTACACCTTC. It encodes CASSLNPGGNYGYTF.